The clone carrying this TCR beta chain was counted many times. The germline CDR1 and CDR2 sequences are SQVTM and ANQGSEA. The junction had 7 bases not matched to a gene; V was cut back by 5 bases and J by 3 bases. CDR3 length equals 13 residues. This entry comes from a study of early T cells in non-severe SARS-CoV-2 infection. TCRdb reprocessed the 5' RACE reads via MiXCR and lists one record per CDR3 protein. The sample yields tens of thousands of distinct CDR3 sequences, 13% seen once. The rearrangement uses TRBV29-1 and TRBJ2-7; TRBD2 agrees at 7 bases. The receptor was isolated from an adult who was a healthcare worker with PCR-confirmed SARS-CoV-2 infection or an uninfected control (not recorded which). The specimen sequenced was whole blood. The CDR3 protein is CSVPSGALYEQYF. CDR3 sequence (DNA): TGCAGCGTTCCCAGCGGGGCCCTCTACGAGCAGTACTTC.